This T cell receptor (beta chain) was sequenced in a study of blood T cell repertoires in COVID-19. Study-wide background: The United States, Italy and Spain supplied acute and convalescent COVID-19 samples. Sources were T cells, B-cell-depleted T cells, or PBMCs; the material itself was cDNA or gDNA.

The CDR3 runs 14 residues. Germline CDR1 and CDR2: SNHLY and FYNNEI. The J segment lost 8 bases and the V segment lost 8 bases, leaving 10 bases of the junction unmatched. As processed by the authors: The assay estimated nucleated cells by amplifying reference gene primers. The repertoire was sequenced with immunoSEQ multiplex PCR; TCRdb's copy has only in-frame clones and lacks some. Clonal size and the V and J genes are those of that table, whereas D and trimming came from the DNA. This table has 110,000 or so clones, just over 85% appearing once. The receptor was isolated from a human donor in a cohort sampled during active COVID-19. The sample comprised peripheral blood. The chain recombines TRBV2 with TRBJ2-1; 9 bases map to TRBD2. The chain's CDR3 is CASQEAGGPYEQFF. The CDR3 DNA follows: TGTGCCAGCCAAGAGGCGGGAGGGCCCTATGAGCAGTTCTTC.